Listed here are 32 T cell receptor beta chains from one sample, sequenced in a study of cytomegalovirus exposure and HLA in healthy donors. The PCR used 60 Vbeta and 13 Jbeta primers. The repertoire was sequenced with immunoSEQ multiplex PCR; TCRdb's copy has only in-frame clones and lacks some. The repertoire holds some 150,000 clones, with roughly 80% as singletons. Material: PBMCs. The receptors originated from a female donor in good health and CMV-seronegative.

V is TRBV30 and J is TRBJ2-3; 12 nucleotides match TRBD2. The V segment lost 3 bases and the J segment 4 bases; nucleotides outside the gene matches: 2. The CDR3 consists of 14 residues. Germline CDR1 GTSNPN, CDR2 SVGIG (reference sequence). The CDR3 DNA reads as TGTGCCTGGAGGACTAGCGGGAGCGCAGATACGCAGTATTTT. Translation gives CAWRTSGSADTQYF.

The chain links TRBV2 to TRBJ2-1, with 9 bases identical to TRBD1. V gave up 4 bases and J gave up 7 bases; unmatched junction bases: 5. CDR1 and CDR2 (germline): SNHLY, FYNNEI. This CDR3 has 14 amino acids. The CDR3 DNA reads TGTGCCAGCAGTGGGACAGGGGCGAGGAATGAGCAGTTCTTC. As protein: CASSGTGARNEQFF.

The chain carries TRBV30 and TRBJ1-4; TRBD1 is a possible D gene (5 bases). In germline, CDR1 is GTSNPN, CDR2 SVGIG (reference sequence). V was shortened by 7 bases and J by 4 bases, with 19 bases between the two germline ends. The CDR3 consists of 15 residues. For the CDR3, the DNA is TGTGCCTTGACGGGAGGGGCGGGTTTTAATGAAAAACTGTTTTTT. It specifies CALTGGAGFNEKLFF.

The chain couples TRBV4-2 to TRBJ2-5, with 12 bases identical to TRBD2. The V segment lost 3 bases and the J segment 3 bases; nucleotides outside the gene matches: 8. The CDR3 totals 17 residues. CDR1 is LGHNA and CDR2 is YNFKEQ in the germline V gene. CDR3 DNA sequence: TGTGCCAGCAGCCAGGGGGGGGCTAGCGGGAGGGAAGAGACCCAGTACTTC. This sequence encodes CASSQGGASGREETQYF.

The chain combines TRBV18 with TRBJ2-1, with D unclear. The CDR3 loop spans 15 amino acids. Germline V gives CDR1 KGHSH, CDR2 LQKENI. Trimming left V 3 bases short and J 2 bases short, with 11 bases between. The CDR3 sequence is CASSPPRVAYNEQFF. The CDR3 DNA reads TGTGCCAGCTCACCTCCTCGCGTGGCCTACAATGAGCAGTTCTTC. The full variable domain, rest sourced from reference TRBV18 and TRBJ2-1, is NAGVMQNPRHLVRRRGQEARLRCSPMKGHSHVYWYRQLPEEGLKFMVYLQKENIIDESGMPKERFSAEFPKEGPSILRIQQVVRGDSAAYFCASSPPRVAYNEQFFGPGTRLTVL.

V usage is TRBV7-6 and J usage is TRBJ2-3; D remains unclear. The CDR3 contains 13 residues. Between the trimmed V and J ends, which lost 0 bases and 4 bases, there was a span of 5 bases. Looked up from germline, CDR1 is SGHVS and CDR2 is FNYEAQ. CDR3 nucleotides: TGTGCCAGCAGCTTAGCTTCGGCAGATACGCAGTATTTT. This codes for CASSLASADTQYF.

The V call is TRBV28, the J call TRBJ1-3; TRBD1 matches 9 bases. Germline V gene data show CDR1 as MDHEN and CDR2 as SYDVKM. This CDR3 contains 18 residues. The junction had 18 bases not matched to a gene; V was cut back by 8 bases and J by 4 bases. CDR3 region: CASQGQGEGNWVGNTIYF. In DNA, the CDR3 is TGTGCCAGCCAGGGACAGGGTGAGGGAAACTGGGTAGGAAACACCATATATTTT.

This clone was recorded a few times. The chain combines TRBV10-3 with TRBJ2-1; no firm D call. The V and J ends lost 4 bases and 4 bases respectively, with 11 bases between them. Germline CDR1 and CDR2: ENHRY and SYGVKD. The CDR3 contains 14 residues. DNA for the CDR3: TGTGCCATCAGTGGAGGAAACAAATACAATGAGCAGTTCTTC. Its protein is CAISGGNKYNEQFF.

This clone has just one count. The chain employs TRBV5-1 and TRBJ2-7, with TRBD1 identical over 9 bases. The CDR3 extends over 14 amino acids. V lost 4 bases and J lost 4; bases outside the gene matches: 6. CDR1 is SGHRS and CDR2 is YFSETQ in the germline V gene. The CDR3 spells CASSEGTGSYEQYF. The CDR3 DNA reads TGCGCCAGCAGCGAAGGGACAGGGTCGTACGAGCAGTACTTC.

J is TRBJ1-3 and V is TRBV5-1; D is unclear. The V end lost 0 bases, the J end lost 4 bases, and 11 bases lay between the germline ends. This CDR3 region has 15 residues. Germline V gene data show CDR1 as SGHRS and CDR2 as YFSETQ. CDR3 amino acids: CASSLGSGVGNTIYF. The CDR3 DNA sequence: TGCGCCAGCAGCTTGGGAAGCGGGGTCGGAAACACCATATATTTT.

The chain employs TRBV25-1 and TRBJ1-2; 8 bases are shared with TRBD1. V was pared by 4 bases and J by 4 bases, with 5 bases of the junction left unmatched. The germline CDR1 and CDR2 sequences are MGHDK and SYGVNS. This CDR3 contains 14 residues. CDR3: CASSGTGMFYGYTF. DNA for the CDR3: TGTGCCAGCAGTGGGACAGGGATGTTCTATGGCTACACCTTC.

The CDR3 coding sequence is TGTGCCAGCAGTGAAGCGCTAGGGGGCTTACGCGAGCAGTACTTC. Its protein is CASSEALGGLREQYF. The chain combines TRBV2 with TRBJ2-7; 7 bases agree with TRBD1. Trimming at V came to 0 bases and at J to 6 bases, leaving 8 bases not matched to a gene. CDR1 and CDR2 from the germline V gene are SNHLY and FYNNEI. There are 15 residues in the CDR3.

The chain employs TRBV7-9 and TRBJ2-7; D ambiguous. The germline gives CDR1 SEHNR, CDR2 FQNEAQ (reference sequence). The CDR3 is 18 residues long. Between the trimmed V and J ends, which lost 0 bases and 3 bases, there was a span of 21 bases. CDR3 protein: CASSLAMARSSPFYEQYF. The CDR3 region has the DNA TGTGCCAGCAGCTTAGCGATGGCCCGGAGTTCCCCTTTCTACGAGCAGTACTTC.

The genes are TRBV7-2 and TRBJ2-7; D is ambiguous. The CDR3 contains 14 residues. The germline V gene has CDR1 SGHTA and CDR2 FQGNSA. V was shortened by 5 bases and J by 0 bases, with 11 bases between the two germline ends. The CDR3 loop is CASSAGHSSYEQYF. CDR3 DNA sequence: TGTGCCAGCAGCGCTGGCCACAGCTCCTACGAGCAGTACTTC.

This rearrangement joins TRBV7-9 to TRBJ2-1; D may be TRBD1 (6 bases). In germline, CDR1 is SEHNR, CDR2 FQNEAQ (reference sequence). V lost 2 bases and J 5 bases, leaving 13 bases between the germline ends. This CDR3 has 15 residues. The CDR3 sequence is CASSLQFGGHNEQFF. CDR3 DNA: TGTGCCAGCAGCTTACAGTTTGGGGGCCACAATGAGCAGTTCTTC. Full variable domain (outside the CDR3, taken from reference TRBV7-9 and TRBJ2-1): DTGVSQNPRHKITKRGQNVTFRCDPISEHNRLYWYRQTLGQGPEFLTYFQNEAQLEKSRLLSDRFSAERPKGSFSTLEIQRTEQGDSAMYLCASSLQFGGHNEQFFGPGTRLTVL.

The rearrangement links TRBV2 to TRBJ1-1; perhaps TRBD1 as D (6 bases). The germline V gene encodes CDR1 SNHLY and CDR2 FYNNEI. CDR3 length: 13 residues. V lost 5 bases and J 3 bases, leaving 10 bases between the germline ends. DNA for the CDR3: TGTGCCAGCAGTCGACAGGTTTACACTGAAGCTTTCTTT. This encodes CASSRQVYTEAFF.

The chain combines TRBV9 with TRBJ2-2, with a weak D call TRBD2 (6 bases). The length of the CDR3 is 18 residues. The V and J ends lost 1 base and 4 bases respectively, with 20 bases between them. Germline V gene lookup returns CDR1 SGDLS and CDR2 YYNGEE. CDR3 loop: CASSVSGLASAFTGELFF. In DNA, the CDR3 is TGTGCCAGCAGCGTATCCGGTCTGGCTAGCGCGTTCACCGGGGAGCTGTTTTTT.

This rearrangement joins TRBV6-5 to TRBJ2-5; 7 bases fit TRBD1. CDR1 and CDR2 from the germline V gene are MNHEY and SVGAGI. The J segment lost 1 base and the V segment lost 5 bases, leaving 7 bases of the junction unmatched. The CDR3 covers 15 residues. The CDR3 loop is CASSISGGTQETQYF. The CDR3 DNA reads TGTGCCAGCAGTATCTCAGGGGGAACCCAAGAGACCCAGTACTTC.

The chain employs TRBV19 and TRBJ2-5; a weak D match, TRBD2 (5 bases). The CDR3 consists of 15 residues. V was trimmed by 6 bases and J by 4 bases, leaving 18 bases between them. Germline V gene data show CDR1 as LNHDA and CDR2 as SQIVND (reference sequence). In DNA form, the CDR3 reads TGTGCCAGTAGCAACAGTGCATCCCGGGGAGAGACCCAGTACTTC. Translating it yields CASSNSASRGETQYF.

V and J are TRBV2 and TRBJ2-7; D possibly corresponds to TRBD1 (6 bases). Germline loops: CDR1 SNHLY, CDR2 FYNNEI. This CDR3 contains 14 residues. Trimming removed 4 bases from V and 2 bases from J, with 12 bases in between. This chain's CDR3 is CASSGWTATYEQYF. CDR3 nucleotides: TGTGCCAGCAGTGGTTGGACAGCGACCTACGAGCAGTACTTC.

V usage is TRBV29-1 and J usage is TRBJ1-1; TRBD1 aligns across 7 bases. The V segment lost 4 bases and the J segment 6 bases; nucleotides outside the gene matches: 11. CDR1 SQVTM and CDR2 ANQGSEA come from the germline V gene. CDR3 length equals 14 residues. The CDR3 DNA reads TGCAGCGTTGGAAACAGGGGTAAGGGGGCTGAAGCTTTCTTT. Protein product: CSVGNRGKGAEAFF.

This rearrangement joins TRBV19 to TRBJ2-1; a possible D gene is TRBD2 (7 bases). The CDR3 covers 19 residues. Trimming cost V 3 bases and J 0 bases, with 21 bases left between them. Germline loops: CDR1 LNHDA, CDR2 SQIVND (reference sequence). The CDR3 coding sequence is TGTGCCAGTAGTATCGGGGGGCGGGCTAGCGGCTTCTCCTACAATGAGCAGTTCTTC. Amino acid sequence: CASSIGGRASGFSYNEQFF.

V is TRBV6-1 and J is TRBJ2-1, with 10 bases fitting TRBD2. The CDR3 extends over 16 amino acids. Germline loops: CDR1 MNHNS, CDR2 SASEGT. Trimming at V came to 0 bases and at J to 7 bases, leaving 6 bases not matched to a gene. This CDR3 reads CASSEAGPAGGNEQFF. In nucleotides, the CDR3 is TGTGCCAGCAGTGAAGCGGGGCCAGCGGGAGGGAATGAGCAGTTCTTC.

This sequence joins TRBV18 and TRBJ1-4; no clear D gene. Deletions cut 3 bases from V and 8 bases from J, with 16 bases between. Germline V CDR1 and CDR2: KGHSH, LQKENI. The CDR3 is 15 amino acids. As DNA, the CDR3 is TGTGCCAGCTCACCTAGGATTCCAGGAGGGGAAAAACTGTTTTTT. It codes for CASSPRIPGGEKLFF.

The chain's CDR3 is CASIRQGLMANEKLFF. In DNA, the CDR3 is TGTGCCAGCATCCGACAGGGTCTCATGGCTAATGAAAAACTGTTTTTT. J is TRBJ1-4 and V is TRBV2, with TRBD1 identical over 7 bases. The junction had 11 bases not matched to a gene; V was cut back by 7 bases and J by 3 bases. This CDR3 spans 16 amino acids. Looked up from germline, CDR1 is SNHLY and CDR2 is FYNNEI.

V usage is TRBV7-2 and J usage is TRBJ1-1, with D maybe TRBD1 (5 bases). The CDR3 covers 14 residues. Trimming stripped 5 bases from V and 2 bases from J, with 12 bases between. Looked up from germline, CDR1 is SGHTA and CDR2 is FQGNSA. CDR3 bases: TGTGCCAGCAGCCCTGCAGGGATTAACACTGAAGCTTTCTTT. It yields the protein CASSPAGINTEAFF. Filled out from reference TRBV7-2 and TRBJ1-1, the complete variable domain reads GAGVSQSPSNKVTEKGKDVELRCDPISGHTALYWYRQSLGQGLEFLIYFQGNSAPDKSGLPSDRFSAERTGGSVSTLTIQRTQQEDSAVYLCASSPAGINTEAFFGQGTRLTVV.

This chain uses TRBV29-1 with TRBJ2-1; 7 nucleotides line up with TRBD1. Per germline, CDR1 SQVTM and CDR2 ANQGSEA. Trimming removed 0 bases from V and 8 bases from J; junction bases left unmatched: 13. The CDR3 totals 16 residues. CDR3 region: CSVEDVRGGSLDEQFF. CDR3 nucleotide sequence: TGCAGCGTTGAAGATGTAAGAGGGGGCAGTTTGGATGAGCAGTTCTTC.

This clone showed up just a few times. The chain recombines TRBV28 with TRBJ2-7; 14 bases match TRBD2. The ends lost 6 bases at V and 0 bases at J; junction bases unmatched: 4. Germline V gives CDR1 MDHEN, CDR2 SYDVKM. This CDR3 comprises 16 residues. The CDR3 DNA is TGTGCCAGCAGGACTAGCGGGAGGGGTAGCTCCTACGAGCAGTACTTC. Translating it yields CASRTSGRGSSYEQYF.

The rearrangement joins TRBV19 to TRBJ2-7, with TRBD1 matching 10 bases. Germline loops: CDR1 LNHDA, CDR2 SQIVND (reference sequence). V was clipped by 1 base and J by 7 bases; unmatched bases: 7. The CDR3 sequence is 15 residues long. Here the CDR3 DNA reads TGTGCCAGTAGTATAGCCGGGACAGGGGTCCAGGAGCAGTACTTC. This translates into CASSIAGTGVQEQYF.

This clone was recorded once. The chain joins TRBV23-1 to TRBJ2-7; 7 nucleotides agree with TRBD1. TRBV23-1 is an ORF; its function is uncertain. The CDR3 has 15 amino acids. Trimming removed 3 bases from V and 5 bases from J; junction bases left unmatched: 10. The CDR3 DNA reads TGCGCCAGCAGTCACCTCCGACAGGGTCCAAACGAGCAGTACTTC. Its translation is CASSHLRQGPNEQYF.

This clone was observed a few times. V usage is TRBV15 and J usage is TRBJ2-3; D is unclear. Germline loops: CDR1 LNHNV, CDR2 YYDKDF (reference sequence). The CDR3 runs 15 residues. V lost 0 bases to trimming and J lost 2 bases, with 9 bases between them. The CDR3 protein is CATSRDPSFTDTQYF. The CDR3 DNA reads as TGTGCCACCAGCAGAGATCCCTCCTTCACAGATACGCAGTATTTT.

The genes are TRBV27 and TRBJ2-2; 10 nucleotides line up with TRBD2. Germline CDR1 and CDR2: MNHEY and SMNVEV (reference sequence). The CDR3 has 17 amino acids. With V trimmed by 0 bases and J by 7 bases, 8 bases remained unmatched. The CDR3 region is CASSLSSLAGVGGELFF. The DNA of the CDR3 is TGTGCCAGCAGTTTATCGAGTCTAGCGGGAGTCGGCGGGGAGCTGTTTTTT.